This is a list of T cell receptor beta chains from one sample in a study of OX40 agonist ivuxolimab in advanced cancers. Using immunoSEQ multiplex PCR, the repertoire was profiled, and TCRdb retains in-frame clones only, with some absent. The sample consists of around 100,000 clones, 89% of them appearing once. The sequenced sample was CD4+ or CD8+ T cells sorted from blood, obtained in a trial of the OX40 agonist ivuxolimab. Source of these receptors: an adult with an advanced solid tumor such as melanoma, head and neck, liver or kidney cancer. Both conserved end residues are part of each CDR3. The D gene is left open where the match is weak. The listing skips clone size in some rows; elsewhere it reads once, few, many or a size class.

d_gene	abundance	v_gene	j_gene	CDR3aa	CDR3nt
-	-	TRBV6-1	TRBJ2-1	CASSESVRYNEQFF	TGTGCCAGCAGTGAATCGGTTCGATACAATGAGCAGTTCTTC
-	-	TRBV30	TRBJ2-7	CASTGLYEQYF	TGTGCCTCTACGGGGTTATACGAGCAGTACTTC
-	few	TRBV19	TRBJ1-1	CASSLIGWNTEAFF	TGTGCCAGTAGTCTTATCGGTTGGAACACTGAAGCTTTCTTT
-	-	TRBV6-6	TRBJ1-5	CASSYSGSENQPQHF	TGTGCCAGCAGTTACTCGGGTAGCGAGAATCAGCCCCAGCATTTT
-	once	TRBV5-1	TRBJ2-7	CASSLSVSGEQYF	TGCGCCAGCAGCTTGTCCGTGTCCGGCGAGCAGTACTTC
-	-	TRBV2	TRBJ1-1	CASSRRDGEAFF	TGTGCCAGCAGCAGACGGGACGGAGAAGCTTTCTTT
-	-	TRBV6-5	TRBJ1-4	CASSYSGRGAREKLFF	TGTGCCAGCAGTTACTCGGGTAGGGGGGCGCGTGAAAAACTGTTTTTT
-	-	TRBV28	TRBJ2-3	CASSFNAGRSSTDTQYF	TGTGCCAGCAGTTTTAATGCAGGCCGCTCTAGCACAGATACGCAGTATTTT
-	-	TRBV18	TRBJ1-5	CASSPGVSNQPQHF	TGTGCCAGCTCACCAGGGGTGAGCAATCAGCCCCAGCATTTT
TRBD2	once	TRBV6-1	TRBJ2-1	CASKGVRAGEGFF	TGTGCCAGCAAGGGGGTTCGAGCGGGAGAAGGGTTCTTC
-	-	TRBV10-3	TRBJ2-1	CAIGERRTYNEQFF	TGTGCCATCGGCGAGCGGAGAACCTACAATGAGCAGTTCTTC
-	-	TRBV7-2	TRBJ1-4	CASSLGPTANEKLFF	TGTGCCAGCAGCTTAGGGCCGACAGCTAATGAAAAACTGTTTTTT
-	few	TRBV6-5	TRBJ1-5	CASSPGMREPQHF	TGTGCCAGCAGCCCCGGTATGCGGGAGCCCCAGCATTTT
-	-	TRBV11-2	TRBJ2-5	CASSFGVQETQYF	TGTGCCAGCAGCTTCGGGGTTCAAGAGACCCAGTACTTC
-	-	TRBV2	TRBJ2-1	CASRGDISEQFF	TGTGCCAGTAGGGGGGACATAAGTGAGCAGTTCTTC
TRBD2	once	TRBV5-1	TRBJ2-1	CASSLVGGRAYNEQFF	TGCGCCAGCAGCTTGGTGGGTGGGAGGGCCTACAATGAGCAGTTCTTC
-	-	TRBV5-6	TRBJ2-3	CASSLVAGPSTDTQYF	TGTGCCAGCAGCTTGGTGGCGGGTCCTAGCACAGATACGCAGTATTTT
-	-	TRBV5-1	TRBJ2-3	CASSLNRVGADTQYF	TGCGCCAGCAGCTTAAACAGGGTAGGAGCAGATACGCAGTATTTT
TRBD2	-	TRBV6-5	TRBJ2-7	CASRTTSGSLHEQYF	TGTGCCAGCAGGACGACTAGCGGGAGTTTGCACGAGCAGTACTTC
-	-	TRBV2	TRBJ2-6	CASTLDHSGANVLTF	TGTGCCAGCACTCTAGACCACTCTGGGGCCAACGTCCTGACTTTC
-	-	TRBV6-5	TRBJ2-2	CAGRTGNTGELFF	TGTGCCGGCCGAACTGGGAACACCGGGGAGCTGTTTTTT
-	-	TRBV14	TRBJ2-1	CASSQDSGYRDEQFF	TGTGCCAGCAGCCAAGATTCGGGCTATCGGGATGAGCAGTTCTTC
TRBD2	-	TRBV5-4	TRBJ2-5	CASSLGPWGRAQETQYF	TGTGCCAGCAGCTTGGGTCCCTGGGGGAGGGCCCAAGAGACCCAGTACTTC
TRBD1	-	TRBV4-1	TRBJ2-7	CASSPDRTGEQYF	TGCGCCAGCAGCCCGGACAGGACAGGCGAGCAGTACTTC
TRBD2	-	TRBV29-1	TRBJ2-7	CSVEKGGRAYEQYF	TGCAGCGTTGAAAAGGGCGGGAGAGCCTACGAGCAGTACTTC
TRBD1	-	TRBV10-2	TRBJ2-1	CASRQGSNEQFF	TGCGCCAGCAGACAGGGGTCCAATGAGCAGTTCTTC
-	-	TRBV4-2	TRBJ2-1	CASSQLQGVNYNEQFF	TGTGCCAGCAGCCAGCTACAGGGTGTGAACTACAATGAGCAGTTCTTC
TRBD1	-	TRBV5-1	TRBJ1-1	CASSLGLAGGFMNTEAFF	TGCGCCAGCAGCTTGGGGTTGGCAGGGGGCTTTATGAACACTGAAGCTTTCTTT
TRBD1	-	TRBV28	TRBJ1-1	CASTAGGSFTEAFF	TGTGCCAGCACGGCAGGGGGGTCGTTCACTGAAGCTTTCTTT
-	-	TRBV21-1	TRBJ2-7	CASSVARQGRNEQYF	TGTGCCAGCAGCGTAGCGAGACAGGGTAGGAACGAGCAGTACTTC
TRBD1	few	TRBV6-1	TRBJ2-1	CASSQGQAAYNEQFF	TGTGCCAGCAGCCAGGGACAGGCTGCCTACAATGAGCAGTTCTTC
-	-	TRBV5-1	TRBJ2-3	CASSPEGGGTDTQYF	TGCGCCAGCAGCCCTGAGGGGGGGGGCACAGATACGCAGTATTTT
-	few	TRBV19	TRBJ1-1	CASSIETDTEAFF	TGTGCCAGTAGTATAGAAACGGACACTGAAGCTTTCTTT
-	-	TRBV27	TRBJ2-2	CASSSLDTLGTGELFF	TGTGCCAGCAGCTCCTTGGACACCTTGGGGACCGGGGAGCTGTTTTTT
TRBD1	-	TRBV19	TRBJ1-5	CASSRRQGDVGNQPQHF	TGTGCCAGTAGCCGGCGGCAGGGGGATGTCGGCAATCAGCCCCAGCATTTT
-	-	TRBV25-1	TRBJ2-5	CASSDWGQGETQYF	TGTGCCAGCAGTGATTGGGGGCAAGGGGAGACCCAGTACTTC
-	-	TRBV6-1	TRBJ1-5	CASSEGGLRNQPQHF	TGTGCCAGCAGTGAAGGGGGGCTGCGCAATCAGCCCCAGCATTTT
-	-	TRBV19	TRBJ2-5	CASSIDWAETQYF	TGTGCCAGTAGTATAGATTGGGCCGAGACCCAGTACTTC
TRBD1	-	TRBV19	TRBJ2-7	CASSPADRGIYEQYF	TGTGCCAGTAGTCCCGCGGACAGGGGGATCTACGAGCAGTACTTC
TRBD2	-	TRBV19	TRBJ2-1	CASNLGLVNEQFF	TGTGCCAGTAACCTGGGACTAGTCAATGAGCAGTTCTTC
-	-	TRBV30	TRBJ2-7	CAWGKTGKGDEQYF	TGTGCCTGGGGTAAGACAGGAAAGGGCGACGAGCAGTACTTC
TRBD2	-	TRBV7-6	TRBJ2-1	CASSFAAGEQFF	TGTGCCAGCAGCTTTGCAGCGGGAGAGCAGTTCTTC
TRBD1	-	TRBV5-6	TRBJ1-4	CASSLAGGAEEKLFF	TGTGCCAGCAGCTTGGCAGGGGGCGCGGAAGAAAAACTGTTTTTT
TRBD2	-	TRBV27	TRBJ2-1	CASSFVGPGTSGRYNEQFF	TGTGCCAGCAGTTTCGTGGGACCCGGGACTAGCGGGAGGTACAATGAGCAGTTCTTC
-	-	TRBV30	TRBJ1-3	CAWSLHGNTIYF	TGTGCCTGGAGTCTTCATGGAAACACCATATATTTT
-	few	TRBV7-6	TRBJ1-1	CASRIAPNTEAFF	TGTGCCAGCAGAATCGCACCCAACACTGAAGCTTTCTTT
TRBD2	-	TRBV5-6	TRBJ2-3	CASSFGVAGADSTDTQYF	TGTGCCAGCAGCTTCGGGGTAGCGGGGGCCGATAGCACAGATACGCAGTATTTT
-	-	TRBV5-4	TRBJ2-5	CASSLATRAAQETQYF	TGTGCCAGCAGCTTGGCGACTCGGGCAGCCCAAGAGACCCAGTACTTC
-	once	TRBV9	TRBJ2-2	CASSADTGELFF	TGTGCCAGCAGCGCGGACACCGGGGAGCTGTTTTTT
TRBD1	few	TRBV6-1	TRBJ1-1	CASSRPETGSAFF	TGTGCCAGCAGTCGTCCCGAGACAGGGTCGGCTTTCTTT
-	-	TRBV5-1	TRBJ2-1	CASNLLKSDNEQFF	TGCGCCAGCAACTTATTGAAGTCCGACAATGAGCAGTTCTTC
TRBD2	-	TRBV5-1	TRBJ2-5	CASSPLGLAGYLKETQYF	TGCGCCAGCAGCCCCCTCGGACTAGCGGGGTACTTAAAAGAGACCCAGTACTTC
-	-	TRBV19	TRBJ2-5	CASKGRRGGQETQYF	TGTGCCAGTAAAGGGCGGCGTGGGGGTCAAGAGACCCAGTACTTC
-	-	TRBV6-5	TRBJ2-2	CASRKDTGELFF	TGTGCCAGCAGAAAGGACACCGGGGAGCTGTTTTTT
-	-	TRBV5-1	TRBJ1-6	CASSRAGGWDGSPLHF	TGCGCCAGCAGCCGTGCGGGCGGATGGGATGGTTCACCCCTCCACTTT